The 29 T cell receptor beta chains below were found in one sample sequenced in a study of shared clonotypes between healthy human individuals. Clones were read by immunoSEQ multiplex PCR, and TCRdb kept only the in-frame ones, dropping some. The sample carries roughly 650,000 clones, around 97% recorded once. Input material: naive CD4+ T cells sorted from blood. Documented subset: CD45RA+ positively selected. The receptor set was obtained from a woman aged 25 to 39 in good health.

The rearrangement links TRBV30 to TRBJ1-1, with a tentative D call TRBD1 (6 bases). This CDR3 is 11 amino acids long. Trimming shortened V by 5 bases and J by 6 bases, and 10 bases separated the two germline ends. Germline lookup yields CDR1 GTSNPN and CDR2 SVGIG (reference sequence). For the CDR3, the DNA is TGTGCCTGGGGCGGGGGCTCTGAAGCTTTCTTT. This sequence encodes CAWGGGSEAFF.

This chain uses TRBV10-1 with TRBJ2-3; D is unclear. The CDR3 covers 13 residues. Per the germline V gene, CDR1 is WNHNN and CDR2 is SYGVQD (reference sequence). V was cut by 4 bases and J by 0 bases, with 5 bases left in between. CDR3 bases: TGCGCCAGCAGTGCCGACAGCACAGATACGCAGTATTTT. This encodes CASSADSTDTQYF.

The chain couples TRBV27 to TRBJ2-1; 8 nucleotides line up with TRBD1. Germline V lookup: CDR1 MNHEY, CDR2 SMNVEV (reference sequence). The CDR3 spans 16 residues. V dropped 6 bases and J dropped 9; count of bases not matched to a gene: 16. Written as DNA, the CDR3 is TGTGCCAGCAGCCCTACTAGCTCTCCAGGGGGCGGTGAGCAGTTCTTC. This gives the protein CASSPTSSPGGGEQFF.

The CDR3 protein is CASSRRLAGDQETQYF. The CDR3, as DNA: TGTGCCAGCTCGCGACGACTAGCGGGAGACCAAGAGACCCAGTACTTC. The chain joins TRBV18 to TRBJ2-5; 12 nucleotides agree with TRBD2. This CDR3 is 16 amino acids long. V lost 6 bases, J lost 0 bases, and 5 bases stayed unmatched. In germline, CDR1 is KGHSH, CDR2 LQKENI.

V and J are TRBV18 and TRBJ1-1; D is unresolved. The germline V gene has CDR1 KGHSH and CDR2 LQKENI. The CDR3 covers 13 residues. V was pared by 8 bases and J by 3 bases, with 13 bases between. The CDR3 sequence: CASRQTEDTEAFF. The CDR3 DNA reads as TGTGCCAGCCGCCAGACGGAGGACACTGAAGCTTTCTTT.

The chain is built from TRBV5-1 and TRBJ2-7; D ambiguous. Germline V gene sequence: CDR1 SGHRS, CDR2 YFSETQ. The CDR3 sequence is 17 residues long. Trimming left V 3 bases short and J 2 bases short, with 21 bases between. In DNA, the CDR3 is TGCGCCAGCAGCTCAGTGGGGATGTCGAAGTCCACCTACGAGCAGTACTTC. This gives the protein CASSSVGMSKSTYEQYF.

The chain links TRBV4-1 to TRBJ2-5; 8 bases agree with TRBD1. The DNA end favors TRBJ2-7, so the J call may be wrong. CDR1 is MGHRA and CDR2 is YSYEKL in the germline V gene. The CDR3 is 15 residues long. In DNA form, the CDR3 reads TGCGCCAGCAGCCAAGGAGGGACAGGACCTTACGAGCAGTACTTC. Residues: CASSQGGTGPYEQYF.

The CDR3 here is CASSELVGSLNYGYTF. The DNA of the CDR3 is TGTGCCAGCAGTGAACTCGTCGGGAGCTTGAACTATGGCTACACCTTC. The chain couples TRBV6-1 to TRBJ1-2; D gene unclear. CDR3 length: 16 residues. Germline V gives CDR1 MNHNS, CDR2 SASEGT. Trimming left V 2 bases short and J 2 bases short, with 15 bases between.

The rearrangement joins TRBV5-6 to TRBJ2-7, with D perhaps TRBD1 (7 bases). Trimming took off 0 bases at V and 4 bases at J, with 17 bases between the two ends. The germline V gene has CDR1 SGHDT and CDR2 YYEEEE. There are 16 residues in the CDR3. CDR3 amino acids: CASSLVGGTVRYEQYF. The CDR3 nucleotides read TGTGCCAGCAGCTTGGTAGGCGGGACAGTAAGATACGAGCAGTACTTC.

This chain connects TRBV27 to TRBJ2-7, with D possibly TRBD1 on 5 matching bases. Germline loops: CDR1 MNHEY, CDR2 SMNVEV (reference sequence). Trimming left V 3 bases short and J 4 bases short, with 10 bases between. CDR3 length: 13 amino acids. The CDR3 spells CASSFDSRYEQYF. The CDR3 DNA sequence: TGTGCCAGCAGTTTTGACAGCCGGTACGAGCAGTACTTC.

The rearrangement joins TRBV6-1 to TRBJ2-5; D is undetermined. The CDR3 is made up of 15 amino acids. Trimming took 6 bases from V and 7 from J, leaving 21 bases between them. From germline, CDR1 is MNHNS and CDR2 SASEGT. The CDR3 sequence: CASSAPKGWEATQYF. CDR3 bases: TGTGCCAGCAGCGCTCCGAAGGGTTGGGAAGCGACCCAGTACTTC.

CDR3 region: CASSLASGVPYEQYF. CDR3 DNA sequence: TGTGCCAGCAGCTTAGCTAGCGGGGTCCCCTACGAGCAGTACTTC. The chain carries TRBV5-6 and TRBJ2-7, with TRBD2 matching over 9 bases. Germline V gene data show CDR1 as SGHDT and CDR2 as YYEEEE. The ends lost 2 bases at V and 2 bases at J; junction bases unmatched: 5. The CDR3 consists of 15 residues.

This chain uses TRBV5-1 with TRBJ2-2, with D perhaps assigned TRBD1 or TRBD2 (6 bases each). Deletions cut 1 base from V and 5 bases from J, with 9 bases between. The CDR3 has 14 residues. The germline V gene encodes CDR1 SGHRS and CDR2 YFSETQ. CDR3 nucleotide sequence: TGCGCCAGCAGCTTGCAGGGGAGGACCGGGGAGCTGTTTTTT. Residues: CASSLQGRTGELFF. Together with reference TRBV5-1 and TRBJ2-2, the CDR3 gives the full variable domain: KAGVTQTPRYLIKTRGQQVTLSCSPISGHRSVSWYQQTPGQGLQFLFEYFSETQRNKGNFPGRFSGRQFSNSRSEMNVSTLELGDSALYLCASSLQGRTGELFFGEGSRLTVL.

Remarks on this clone: This sample includes further DNA sequences coding for the same CDR3. This chain uses TRBV28 with TRBJ1-2; D gene uncertain. Germline V lookup: CDR1 MDHEN, CDR2 SYDVKM. V dropped 6 bases and J dropped 0 bases, with 8 bases sitting between them. There are 13 residues in the CDR3. Here the CDR3 DNA reads TGTGCCAGCAGCCCCGACCCTAACTATGGCTACACCTTC. It codes for CASSPDPNYGYTF.

The chain joins TRBV5-1 to TRBJ1-4; D remains unclear. Germline V gene sequence: CDR1 SGHRS, CDR2 YFSETQ. Trimming stripped 0 bases from V and 0 bases from J, with 9 bases between. This CDR3 region has 16 residues. CDR3 sequence: CASSLVQSATNEKLFF. Here the CDR3 DNA reads TGCGCCAGCAGCTTGGTCCAGTCTGCAACTAATGAAAAACTGTTTTTT.

The gene calls are TRBV4-1 and TRBJ2-5; TRBD2 matches at 11 bases. The CDR3 is 20 residues long. The V segment lost 0 bases and the J segment 4 bases; nucleotides outside the gene matches: 16. CDR1 is MGHRA and CDR2 is YSYEKL in the germline V gene. CDR3 in DNA: TGCGCCAGCAGCCAAGATCCATTGGACCTTACTAGCGGGAGCAGAGAGACCCAGTACTTC. Translating it yields CASSQDPLDLTSGSRETQYF.

This chain joins TRBV19 and TRBJ1-2; D remains unclear. The CDR3 is made up of 13 amino acids. The germline V gene has CDR1 LNHDA and CDR2 SQIVND (reference sequence). Trimming left V 1 base short and J 4 bases short, with 7 bases between. CDR3 bases: TGTGCCAGTAGTATAGTACCCAGCTATGGCTACACCTTC. It translates to CASSIVPSYGYTF.

This clone was detected only once. Here the CDR3 reads CASSAPGSVEQFF. The CDR3, as DNA: TGTGCCAGCTCAGCCCCCGGGAGCGTCGAGCAGTTCTTC. The chain employs TRBV18 and TRBJ2-1; tentatively, D is TRBD2 (6 bases). Germline V lookup: CDR1 KGHSH, CDR2 LQKENI. V was trimmed by 5 bases and J by 10 bases, leaving 15 bases between them. The CDR3 is made up of 13 amino acids.

This clone was detected once. J is TRBJ2-2 and V is TRBV7-3; D is possibly TRBD2 (5 bases). The length of the CDR3 is 13 residues. V was shortened by 4 bases and J by 6 bases, with 9 bases between the two germline ends. Germline V CDR1 and CDR2: SGHTA, FQGTGA. CDR3 sequence: CASSSLVSGELFF. The CDR3 DNA is TGTGCCAGCAGCTCACTAGTTTCCGGGGAGCTGTTTTTT.

This clone was observed a single time. The gene calls are TRBV2 and TRBJ2-2; D is perhaps TRBD1 or TRBD2 (6 bases each). The CDR3 extends over 15 amino acids. Trimming pared 9 bases from V and 8 bases from J, leaving 22 bases between. CDR1 is SNHLY and CDR2 is FYNNEI in the germline V gene. For the CDR3, the DNA is TGTGCCAGTAGGGGGGCTGAGGCCTGGACTGGGGAGCTGTTTTTT. It encodes CASRGAEAWTGELFF.

V and J are TRBV27 and TRBJ2-3, with D possibly being TRBD2 (6 bases). Germline CDR1 and CDR2: MNHEY and SMNVEV (reference sequence). CDR3 size: 16 residues. V gave up 0 bases and J gave up 6 bases, with 16 bases separating them. The CDR3 region has the DNA TGTGCCAGCAGTTTATCGGCGGGGATCTCCCCCGATACGCAGTATTTT. This gives the protein CASSLSAGISPDTQYF.

On this clone: The same CDR3 can be traced to other DNA sequences in this sample. The rearrangement uses TRBV15 and TRBJ2-1, with 7 bases fitting TRBD2. The germline gives CDR1 LNHNV, CDR2 YYDKDF (reference sequence). The V and J ends lost 1 base and 0 bases, in that order; junction bases with no gene match: 3. CDR3 length: 16 amino acids. CDR3 amino acids: CATSRGGGSSYNEQFF. CDR3 sequence (DNA): TGTGCCACCAGCAGAGGTGGCGGGAGCTCCTACAATGAGCAGTTCTTC.

The rearrangement uses TRBV28 and TRBJ1-4; 7 bases fit TRBD1. This CDR3 is 15 amino acids long. V dropped 5 bases and J dropped 8; count of bases not matched to a gene: 11. Germline assignment: CDR1 MDHEN and CDR2 SYDVKM. CDR3 in amino acids: CASSTPGGLGEKLFF. In DNA, the CDR3 is TGTGCCAGCAGTACCCCAGGGGGGCTTGGGGAAAAACTGTTTTTT.

The V call is TRBV18, the J call TRBJ2-7; 7 nucleotides match TRBD1. This CDR3 is built from 15 residues. The V and J ends lost 5 bases and 2 bases, in that order; junction bases with no gene match: 9. In germline, CDR1 is KGHSH, CDR2 LQKENI. This CDR3 is CASSSSGTDTYEQYF. CDR3 DNA: TGTGCCAGCTCATCCTCCGGGACAGACACCTACGAGCAGTACTTC.

In DNA form, the CDR3 reads TGTGCCAGCAGTGAACAGGGAGGCGGCTACACCTTC. It yields the protein CASSEQGGGYTF. This chain connects TRBV7-6 to TRBJ1-2; D perhaps matches TRBD1 (6 bases). The V end was cut by 6 bases, the J end by 8 bases, with 13 bases between. This CDR3 has 12 amino acids. Germline V gene sequence: CDR1 SGHVS, CDR2 FNYEAQ.

The chain recombines TRBV18 with TRBJ2-1; D call uncertain. In germline, CDR1 is KGHSH, CDR2 LQKENI. There are 13 residues in the CDR3. V dropped 4 bases and J dropped 0 bases, with 4 bases sitting between them. The CDR3 region is CASSQSSYNEQFF. CDR3 in DNA: TGTGCCAGCTCACAGAGCTCCTACAATGAGCAGTTCTTC.

This sequence joins TRBV4-1 and TRBJ2-7; 10 positions agree with TRBD2. The germline CDR1 and CDR2 sequences are MGHRA and YSYEKL. The V gene end was trimmed by 0 bases and the J gene end by 5 bases; junction bases not matched to a gene: 10. The CDR3 has 17 residues. CDR3 loop: CASSQDLSHSGRNEQYF. The DNA for the CDR3 is TGCGCCAGCAGCCAAGATCTGTCGCATAGCGGGAGGAACGAGCAGTACTTC.

The genes are TRBV11-2 and TRBJ2-3; no clear D gene. Trimming cost V 2 bases and J 0 bases, with 21 bases left between them. The CDR3 extends over 19 amino acids. Germline V gene sequence: CDR1 SGHAT, CDR2 FQNNGV. In DNA, the CDR3 is TGTGCCAGCAGCTTAAGAAGATCTATCCGGCGACCTAGCACAGATACGCAGTATTTT. It is translated as CASSLRRSIRRPSTDTQYF.

The rearrangement links TRBV10-2 to TRBJ2-1; D perhaps matches TRBD1 (6 bases). Germline CDR1 and CDR2: WSHSY and SAAADI. Trimming shortened V by 4 bases and J by 9 bases, and 7 bases separated the two germline ends. The CDR3 runs to 11 residues. This CDR3 reads CASSARGEQFF. The CDR3 bases are TGCGCCAGCAGTGCCAGGGGTGAGCAGTTCTTC.